The T cell receptor beta chain under discussion was sequenced for a study of T cells after yellow fever vaccination. In TCRdb, the 5' RACE reads were re-called with MiXCR into one record per CDR3 protein. The sample has hundreds of thousands of distinct CDR3 sequences; more than 9% are singletons. This clonotype turned up a few times. An end of the junction differs from the germline gene, which may be a read error. The CDR3 has 15 amino acids. Germline V gene data show CDR1 as SSHAT and CDR2 as FNYEAQ (reference sequence). The TCR sequence derives from a man aged 30 to 45 who received the YFV17D yellow fever vaccine. Sequencing was performed on PBMCs, taken on the day of the yellow fever booster vaccination. This chain joins TRBV7-7 and TRBJ2-1; 7 positions match TRBD2. The CDR3 reads CASSLTNSAGDEQFF. The CDR3 DNA sequence: TGTGCTAGCAGCTTAACTAATTCGGCGGGAGATGAGCAGTTCTTC.